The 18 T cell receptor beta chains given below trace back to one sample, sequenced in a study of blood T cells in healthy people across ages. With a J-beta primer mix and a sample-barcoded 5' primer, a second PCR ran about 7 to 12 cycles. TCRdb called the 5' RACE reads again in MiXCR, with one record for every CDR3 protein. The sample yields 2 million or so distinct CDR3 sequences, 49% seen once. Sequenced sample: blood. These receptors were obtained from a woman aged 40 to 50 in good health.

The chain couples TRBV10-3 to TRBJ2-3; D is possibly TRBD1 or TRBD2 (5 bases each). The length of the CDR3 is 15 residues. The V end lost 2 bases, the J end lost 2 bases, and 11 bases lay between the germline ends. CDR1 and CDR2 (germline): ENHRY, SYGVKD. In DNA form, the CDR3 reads TGTGCCATCAGTGAGGCCGGGACCTTCACAGATACGCAGTATTTT. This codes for CAISEAGTFTDTQYF.

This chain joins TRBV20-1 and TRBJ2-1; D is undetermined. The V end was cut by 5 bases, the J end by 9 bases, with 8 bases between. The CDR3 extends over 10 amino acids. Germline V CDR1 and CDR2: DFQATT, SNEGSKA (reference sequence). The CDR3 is CSALELEQFF. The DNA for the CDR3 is TGCAGTGCTTTAGAGCTTGAGCAGTTCTTC.

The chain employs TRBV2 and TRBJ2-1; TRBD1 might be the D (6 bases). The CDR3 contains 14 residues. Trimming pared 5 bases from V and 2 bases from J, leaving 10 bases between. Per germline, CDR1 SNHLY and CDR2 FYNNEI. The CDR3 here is CASSPQGTYNEQFF. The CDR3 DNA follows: TGTGCCAGCAGTCCACAGGGAACCTACAATGAGCAGTTCTTC.

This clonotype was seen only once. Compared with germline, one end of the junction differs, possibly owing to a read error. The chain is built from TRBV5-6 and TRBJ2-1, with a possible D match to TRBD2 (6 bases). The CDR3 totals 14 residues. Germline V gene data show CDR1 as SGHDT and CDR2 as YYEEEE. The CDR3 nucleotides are TGTGCCGGCAGCTTGGGACTCCATGCAAATGAGCAGTTCTTC. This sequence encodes CAGSLGLHANEQFF.

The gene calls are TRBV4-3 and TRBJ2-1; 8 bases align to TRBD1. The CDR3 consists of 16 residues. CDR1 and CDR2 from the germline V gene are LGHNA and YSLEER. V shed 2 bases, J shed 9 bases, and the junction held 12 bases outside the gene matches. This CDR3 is CASSQTRQGFSIEQFF. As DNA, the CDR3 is TGCGCCAGCAGCCAAACGAGACAGGGGTTCAGCATTGAGCAGTTCTTC.

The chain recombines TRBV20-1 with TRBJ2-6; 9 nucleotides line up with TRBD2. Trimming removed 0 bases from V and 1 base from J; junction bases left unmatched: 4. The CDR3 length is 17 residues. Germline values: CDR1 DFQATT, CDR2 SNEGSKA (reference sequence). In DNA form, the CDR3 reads TGCAGTGCTAGAGATCGCGGGGGGGGTTCTGGGGCCAACGTCCTGACTTTC. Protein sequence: CSARDRGGGSGANVLTF.

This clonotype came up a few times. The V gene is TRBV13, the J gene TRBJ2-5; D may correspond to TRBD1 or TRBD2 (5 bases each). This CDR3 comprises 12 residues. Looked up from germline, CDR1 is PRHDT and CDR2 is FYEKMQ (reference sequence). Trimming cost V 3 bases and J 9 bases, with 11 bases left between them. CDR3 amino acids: CASSLDTGAQYF. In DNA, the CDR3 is TGTGCCAGCAGCTTGGACACCGGGGCCCAGTACTTC.

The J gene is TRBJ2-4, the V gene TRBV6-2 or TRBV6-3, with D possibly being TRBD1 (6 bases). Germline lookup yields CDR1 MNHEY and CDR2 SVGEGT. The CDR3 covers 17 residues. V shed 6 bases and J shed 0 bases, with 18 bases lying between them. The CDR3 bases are TGTGCCAGCAGCCACGCGACCGACAGGTTAGCCAAAAACATTCAGTACTTC. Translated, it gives CASSHATDRLAKNIQYF.

The CDR3 region is CASSFGGSAYNEQFF. The CDR3 nucleotides read TGTGCCAGCAGCTTTGGGGGGAGCGCCTACAATGAGCAGTTCTTC. The genes are TRBV7-3 and TRBJ2-1; D perhaps matches TRBD2 (6 bases). The CDR3 contains 15 residues. V lost 3 bases and J 2 bases, leaving 11 bases between the germline ends. The germline V gene has CDR1 SGHTA and CDR2 FQGTGA.

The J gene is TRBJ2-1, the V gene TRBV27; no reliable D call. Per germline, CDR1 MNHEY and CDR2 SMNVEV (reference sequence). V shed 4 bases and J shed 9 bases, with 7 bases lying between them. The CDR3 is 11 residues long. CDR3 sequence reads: CASSSDFEQFF. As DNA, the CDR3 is TGTGCCAGCAGTTCGGATTTTGAGCAGTTCTTC.

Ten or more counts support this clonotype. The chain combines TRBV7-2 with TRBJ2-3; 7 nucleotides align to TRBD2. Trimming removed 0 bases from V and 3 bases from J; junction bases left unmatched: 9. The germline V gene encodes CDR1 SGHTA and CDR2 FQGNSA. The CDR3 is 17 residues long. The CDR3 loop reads CASSLALSAGETDTQYF. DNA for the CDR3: TGTGCCAGCAGCTTAGCGCTCTCTGCGGGGGAGACAGATACGCAGTATTTT.

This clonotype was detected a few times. The CDR3 DNA sequence: TGTGCCAGCAGCGCACTAGGGGTATCCTACAATGAGCAGTTCTTC. Translating it yields CASSALGVSYNEQFF. V gene TRBV7-9 combines with J gene TRBJ2-1; D is possibly TRBD1 or TRBD2 (5 bases each). The germline V and J ends were trimmed by 5 bases and 1 base, with 12 bases remaining between them. Germline V gives CDR1 SEHNR, CDR2 FQNEAQ (reference sequence). The CDR3 sequence is 15 residues long.

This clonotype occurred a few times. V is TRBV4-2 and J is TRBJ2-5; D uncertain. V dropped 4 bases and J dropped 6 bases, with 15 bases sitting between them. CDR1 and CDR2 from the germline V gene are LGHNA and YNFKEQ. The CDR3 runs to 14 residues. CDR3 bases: TGTGCCAGCAGCCCCTCCGCGGTTAGGAAGACCCAGTACTTC. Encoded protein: CASSPSAVRKTQYF.

The CDR3, as DNA: TGTGCCAGCAGTTGGACAGCTGTCAAATCTGAGACCCAGTACTTC. Protein sequence: CASSWTAVKSETQYF. The chain joins TRBV6-5 to TRBJ2-4; tentatively, D is TRBD1 (6 bases). Judging by the DNA end, TRBJ2-5 fits better; the J call may be wrong. The CDR3 contains 15 residues. Germline CDR1 MNHEY, CDR2 SVGAGI.

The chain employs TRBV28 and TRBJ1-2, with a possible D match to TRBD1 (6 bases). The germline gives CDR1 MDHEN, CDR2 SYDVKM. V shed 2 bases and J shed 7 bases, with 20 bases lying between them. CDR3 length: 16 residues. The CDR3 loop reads CASSLGGRGGLAGYTF. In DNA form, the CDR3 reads TGTGCCAGCAGTTTAGGGGGCCGCGGGGGCCTTGCTGGCTACACCTTC.

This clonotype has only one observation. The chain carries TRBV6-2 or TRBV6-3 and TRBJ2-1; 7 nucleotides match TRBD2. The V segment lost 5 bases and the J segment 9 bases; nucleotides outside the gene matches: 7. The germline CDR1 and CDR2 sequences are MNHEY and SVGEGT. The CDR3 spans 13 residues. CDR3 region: CASSPVWGGEQFF. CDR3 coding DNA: TGTGCCAGCAGTCCCGTCTGGGGGGGTGAGCAGTTCTTC.

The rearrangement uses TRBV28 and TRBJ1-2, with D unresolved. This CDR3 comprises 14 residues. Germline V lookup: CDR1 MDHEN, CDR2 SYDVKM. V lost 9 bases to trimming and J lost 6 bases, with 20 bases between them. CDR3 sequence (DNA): TGTGCCAGTCGGGGAGGGTTCCTGCAGCATGGCTACACCTTC. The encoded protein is CASRGGFLQHGYTF.

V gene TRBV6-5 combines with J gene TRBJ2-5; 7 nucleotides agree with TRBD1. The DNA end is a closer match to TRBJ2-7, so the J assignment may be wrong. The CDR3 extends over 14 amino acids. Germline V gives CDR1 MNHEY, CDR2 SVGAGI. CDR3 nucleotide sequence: TGTGCCAGCAGGTTGCCACAGGGGATCGACGAGCAGTACTTC. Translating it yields CASRLPQGIDEQYF.